The present TCR beta chain was sequenced within a study of T cell responses to AZD1222 COVID-19 vaccine. Whole-study context: Some second doses came at about 4 weeks and others at about 12 weeks; these were pooled. Study-level findings and limits: Most donors were white British and more were female, and clonal diversity was possibly underestimated. Scientists sampled the repertoires only once the peak T cell response had passed.

Trimming pared 5 bases from V and 1 base from J, leaving 11 bases between. CDR3 length: 14 residues. Looked up from germline, CDR1 is SGHTA and CDR2 is FQGNSA. As concerns this clone: The antigen is not known.

TCRdb keeps only in-frame clones here, not all; method: immunoSEQ multiplex PCR. Of about 92,000 clones listed, roughly 90% are singletons. The sequences come from peripheral blood, collected on day 0 of AZD1222 vaccination. The receptor was derived from an adult in good health. The chain is built from TRBV7-2 and TRBJ1-1; no reliable D call. This CDR3 is CASSLIRENTEAFF. CDR3 bases: TGTGCCAGCAGCCTAATTAGGGAGAACACTGAAGCTTTCTTT.